The 8 T cell receptor beta chains in this list originate from one sample, sequenced in a study of shared clonotypes between healthy human individuals. Using immunoSEQ multiplex PCR, the repertoire was profiled, and TCRdb retains in-frame clones only, with some absent. The repertoire holds some 2,500,000 clones, with around 92% as singletons. The sample consisted of naive CD4+ T cells from PBMCs. Regarding subset: CD45RA+ positively selected. Source of these receptors: a man aged 18 to 30 in good health. Some clones in this sample may be carry-over from other donors' samples.

The V and J genes are TRBV5-1 and TRBJ2-3; D may be TRBD1 or TRBD2 (5 bases each). Germline V CDR1 and CDR2: SGHRS, YFSETQ. Deletions cut 5 bases from V and 6 bases from J, with 10 bases between. The CDR3 totals 12 residues. In DNA form, the CDR3 reads TGCGCCAGCAGACCAGGGACGGATACGCAGTATTTT. This encodes CASRPGTDTQYF.

The sample holds one count of this clone. The V call is TRBV18, the J call TRBJ1-3; D gene uncertain. V lost 2 bases and J 0 bases, leaving 8 bases between the germline ends. The CDR3 length is 15 residues. Germline V gene sequence: CDR1 KGHSH, CDR2 LQKENI. The CDR3 loop is CASSPARTSGNTIYF. CDR3 DNA: TGTGCCAGCTCACCAGCCCGTACCTCTGGAAACACCATATATTTT.

This clone has only a few counts. This chain connects TRBV2 to TRBJ2-7; TRBD2 agrees at 9 bases. In germline, CDR1 is SNHLY, CDR2 FYNNEI. The CDR3 covers 14 residues. The J segment lost 6 bases and the V segment lost 10 bases, leaving 13 bases of the junction unmatched. The CDR3 spells CATRLAGRSLEQYF. In DNA, the CDR3 is TGTGCCACCAGGCTAGCGGGACGATCCCTCGAGCAGTACTTC.

V usage is TRBV7-2 and J usage is TRBJ1-1; TRBD1 matches 7 bases. After removal of 4 bases from V and 7 bases from J, the junction contained 12 bases not matched to a gene. The CDR3 consists of 15 residues. The germline V gene has CDR1 SGHTA and CDR2 FQGNSA. CDR3 coding DNA: TGTGCCAGCAGCTCGGCTTCCCGGGACAGAGGTGAAGCTTTCTTT. This encodes CASSSASRDRGEAFF.

J is TRBJ1-1 and V is TRBV27, with TRBD1 as a possible D gene (6 bases). V dropped 5 bases and J dropped 1 base, with 14 bases sitting between them. CDR3 length: 15 amino acids. Germline lookup yields CDR1 MNHEY and CDR2 SMNVEV (reference sequence). Written as DNA, the CDR3 is TGTGCCAGCAGTCCCCGCGGACAGAGGAACACTGAAGCTTTCTTT. Translating gives CASSPRGQRNTEAFF.

The chain recombines TRBV4-3 with TRBJ2-5, with 14 bases lining up with TRBD2. The CDR3 runs to 21 residues. With 0 bases clipped from V and 1 base from J, the junction kept 13 bases outside the gene matches. CDR1 is LGHNA, CDR2 YSLEER, per germline. The DNA of the CDR3 is TGCGCCAGCAGCCAAGATTCGCCGGGACTAGCGGGAGAAGACGGCCAAGAGACCCAGTACTTC. Its protein is CASSQDSPGLAGEDGQETQYF.

The CDR3 nucleotides read TGTGCCAGCAGCGACAGGGAGACTAACTATGGCTACACCTTC. This sequence encodes CASSDRETNYGYTF. The V call is TRBV25-1, the J call TRBJ1-2; 7 positions agree with TRBD1. The V gene's germline CDR1 is MGHDK and CDR2 SYGVNS. Trimming at V came to 6 bases and at J to 0 bases, leaving 4 bases not matched to a gene. This CDR3 comprises 14 residues.

V is TRBV18 and J is TRBJ2-1; possible D gene TRBD1, 5 bases. Between the trimmed V and J ends, which lost 1 base and 7 bases, there was a span of 11 bases. The CDR3 contains 14 residues. CDR1 and CDR2 (germline): KGHSH, LQKENI. CDR3 coding DNA: TGTGCCAGCTCACCACAGGGGCCGCTAAATGAGCAGTTCTTC. Protein product: CASSPQGPLNEQFF.